This T cell receptor (beta chain) was documented in a study of blood T cell repertoires in COVID-19. A COVID-19 case was met by exposed participants within 2 weeks before study entry. Only in-frame clones appear in the TCRdb table, and some are missing; sequencing was by immunoSEQ multiplex PCR. The data hold some 320,000 clones, with around 85% observed a single time. The length of the CDR3 is 13 residues. Trimming pared 5 bases from V and 1 base from J, leaving 9 bases between. Germline lookup yields CDR1 MNHEY and CDR2 SVGEGT. The sample was PBMCs or T cells enriched from blood (not recorded which). The chain couples TRBV6-2 or TRBV6-3 to TRBJ2-7; D gene ambiguous. The sequence was obtained from a woman in her twenties or thirties who had been exposed to COVID-19. The CDR3 loop reads CASSPRVSYEQYF. The CDR3 DNA is TGTGCCAGCAGTCCCCGGGTATCCTACGAGCAGTACTTC.